The next 26 T cell receptor beta chains were all read from a single sample in a study of vaccination and CD4 T cells after COVID-19 (dated by TCRdb to between 2022 and 2023). The intended sense of this specimen's treatment or condition label: roughly nine-day PBMC culture with coronavirus spike peptide pools or control peptides (ViraFEST assay). Libraries were made using PCR. The sample was run on an Illumina iSeq 100. DNA from cultured CD4+ T cells was subjected to TCR sequencing with the Oncomine TCR Beta short-read assay at the Johns Hopkins FTIC core. TCRdb trimmed public reads at Q25 via fastp, called clones via MiXCR and kept in-frame beta chains. Rows with a matching CDR3 protein are joined into one entry that keeps the most common DNA and genes. The sample table records some 12,000 distinct CDR3 sequences; around two fifths of these occur just once. 20% to 25% of the sample is taken by the ten largest.

No antigen has been identified for these receptors. Sequenced material: CD4+ T cells from blood, cultured in vitro. The receptors shown here come from a human donor who had recovered from COVID-19.

A single count supports this clonotype. This rearrangement joins TRBV7-9 to TRBJ1-2, with a weak D call TRBD1 (5 bases). CDR1 is SEHNR and CDR2 is FQNEAQ in the germline V gene (reference sequence). The CDR3 length is 13 residues. The ends were cut back, 1 base at V and 8 bases at J, with 11 bases in the middle. The chain's CDR3 is CASSLGREEGYTF. The CDR3 nucleotides are TGTGCCAGCAGCTTAGGCAGGGAGGAAGGCTACACCTTC.

There are a few counts of this clonotype. The chain has TRBV25-1 and TRBJ2-5; no firm D call. Deletions cut 8 bases from V and 2 bases from J, with 12 bases between. This CDR3 spans 13 amino acids. CDR1 is MGHDK, CDR2 SYGVNS, per germline. Here the CDR3 reads CASGEVVQETQYF. The CDR3 nucleotides are TGTGCCAGCGGCGAGGTAGTTCAAGAGACCCAGTACTTC.

This chain's CDR3 is CASSMGTLGGDTEAFF. As DNA, the CDR3 is TGTGCCAGTAGTATGGGGACCCTGGGAGGGGACACTGAAGCTTTCTTT. J is TRBJ1-1 and V is TRBV19; possibly TRBD1 for D (5 bases). From germline, CDR1 is LNHDA and CDR2 SQIVND (reference sequence). Trimming removed 3 bases from V and 3 bases from J, with 17 bases in between. This CDR3 is built from 16 residues.

This clonotype was seen a handful of times. CDR3 in amino acids: CAWRTGDYGYTF. CDR3 coding DNA: TGTGCCTGGAGAACAGGGGATTATGGCTACACCTTC. This chain uses TRBV30 with TRBJ1-2; 7 nucleotides match TRBD1. The CDR3 runs to 12 residues. Per the germline V gene, CDR1 is GTSNPN and CDR2 is SVGIG (reference sequence). The junction had 3 bases not matched to a gene; V was cut back by 3 bases and J by 5 bases.

The chain links TRBV21-1 to TRBJ2-3; the D call in the table, TRBD1, was not verified against the DNA. TRBV21-1 is marked as a pseudogene. The CDR3 extends over 16 amino acids. The DNA for the CDR3 is TGTGCCAGCAGCAACCCGACAGGGGCTTTCACAGATACGCAGTATTTT. This encodes CASSNPTGAFTDTQYF.

The genes are TRBV7-6 and TRBJ2-1; D uncertain. CDR1 is SGHVS, CDR2 FNYEAQ, per germline. This CDR3 spans 12 amino acids. The V end lost 1 base, the J end lost 7 bases, and 5 bases lay between the germline ends. In nucleotides, the CDR3 is TGTGCCAGCAGCTTAGGTAGTAATGAGCAGTTCTTC. Its protein is CASSLGSNEQFF.

The genes are TRBV5-4 and TRBJ1-1, with D unclear. CDR1 and CDR2 from the germline V gene are SGHNT and YYREEE (reference sequence). This CDR3 contains 13 residues. The ends were cut back, 1 base at V and 3 bases at J, with 7 bases in the middle. The CDR3, as DNA: TGTGCCAGCAGCTTGCGCTGGGACACTGAAGCTTTCTTT. Protein: CASSLRWDTEAFF.

The genes are TRBV27 and TRBJ2-7; the D gene could be TRBD1 or TRBD2 (5 bases each). CDR3 size: 15 residues. Trimming pared 0 bases from V and 0 bases from J, leaving 9 bases between. Germline V gene sequence: CDR1 MNHEY, CDR2 SMNVEV (reference sequence). CDR3 sequence (DNA): TGTGCCAGCAGTTTATCAGGGGACCCCTCCTACGAGCAGTACTTC. Encoded protein: CASSLSGDPSYEQYF.

The chain combines TRBV2 with TRBJ1-1; D possibly corresponds to TRBD1 (6 bases). With 6 bases removed from V and 1 base from J, the gap between germline ends came to 15 bases. The length of the CDR3 is 15 residues. Germline V gene sequence: CDR1 SNHLY, CDR2 FYNNEI. The chain's CDR3 is CASRLAAGANTEAFF. The CDR3 DNA follows: TGTGCCAGCAGGCTCGCCGCAGGGGCGAACACTGAAGCTTTCTTT.

This clonotype has only a few counts. This chain uses TRBV7-2 with TRBJ1-1; D perhaps matches TRBD1 (5 bases). Germline CDR1 and CDR2: SGHTA and FQGNSA. The V end lost 3 bases, the J end lost 3 bases, and 8 bases lay between the germline ends. The CDR3 has 13 amino acids. CDR3 DNA sequence: TGTGCCAGCAGCTTCCCCAGGGACACTGAAGCTTTCTTT. Its protein product is CASSFPRDTEAFF.

This clonotype has more than one count but fewer than ten. This chain uses TRBV11-2 with TRBJ1-6, with 9 nucleotides matching TRBD1. The junction had 5 bases not matched to a gene; V was cut back by 4 bases and J by 7 bases. There are 15 residues in the CDR3. Germline CDR1 reads SGHAT; CDR2 reads FQNNGV. CDR3 sequence reads: CASSSIQGANSPLHF. DNA of the CDR3: TGTGCCAGCAGCTCGATACAGGGGGCCAATTCACCCCTCCACTTT.

V usage is TRBV6-5 and J usage is TRBJ1-2; D gene ambiguous. This CDR3 is built from 18 residues. Germline V gene sequence: CDR1 MNHEY, CDR2 SVGAGI. The V end was cut by 0 bases, the J end by 0 bases, with 17 bases between. The CDR3 DNA reads as TGTGCCAGCAGTTACTCTGGGCCAGGTCGACCTACTAACTATGGCTACACCTTC. Translating it yields CASSYSGPGRPTNYGYTF.

By sample share, this clonotype is medium-sized (0.01 to 0.1%). The CDR3 DNA sequence: TGCAGTGCTAGAGATAGGGAACGGGGGCTTTCGGACACCGGGGAGCTGTTTTTT. Translated, it gives CSARDRERGLSDTGELFF. The chain couples TRBV20-1 to TRBJ2-2; tentatively, D is TRBD1 or TRBD2 (6 bases each). The CDR3 extends over 18 amino acids. CDR1 DFQATT and CDR2 SNEGSKA come from the germline V gene (reference sequence). The germline V and J ends were trimmed by 0 bases and 3 bases, with 20 bases remaining between them.

The J gene is TRBJ1-3, the V gene TRBV7-2; D not resolved. The CDR3 is 15 amino acids. V lost 4 bases, J lost 3 bases, and 13 bases lay in between. Germline V gene data show CDR1 as SGHTA and CDR2 as FQGNSA. The DNA for the CDR3 is TGTGCCAGCAGCTCCCAGGCAGGAGGTGGAAACACCATATATTTT. The encoded protein is CASSSQAGGGNTIYF.

The chain carries TRBV20-1 and TRBJ1-6; D possibly corresponds to TRBD1 (5 bases). The CDR3 is made up of 14 amino acids. Germline values: CDR1 DFQATT, CDR2 SNEGSKA (reference sequence). Trimming removed 3 bases from V and 10 bases from J, with 16 bases in between. As DNA, the CDR3 is TGCAGTGCTAGGTTGGGACTCGAAGTCTCACCCCTCCACTTT. It yields the protein CSARLGLEVSPLHF.

This clonotype has more than one count but fewer than ten. This CDR3 is CASSADRGTGYTF. The DNA for the CDR3 is TGTGCCAGCAGTGCGGACAGGGGGACCGGCTACACCTTC. The rearrangement links TRBV6-1 to TRBJ1-2, with 10 bases that match TRBD1. The CDR3 consists of 13 residues. The trim removed 4 bases at V and 8 bases at J, leaving 4 bases unmatched. Germline-derived CDR1 and CDR2 are MNHNS and SASEGT.

V and J are TRBV7-8 and TRBJ2-7, with 7 bases lining up with TRBD1. Germline values: CDR1 SGHVS, CDR2 FQNEAQ. CDR3 length: 14 amino acids. V was clipped by 5 bases and J by 3 bases; unmatched bases: 7. CDR3 residues: CASSAQQGLYEQYF. The DNA for the CDR3 is TGTGCCAGCAGCGCTCAACAGGGGCTCTACGAGCAGTACTTC.

V gene TRBV6-5 combines with J gene TRBJ1-5; D perhaps matches TRBD1 (5 bases). CDR1 is MNHEY, CDR2 SVGAGI, per germline. The CDR3 totals 13 residues. V lost 4 bases and J 1 base, leaving 5 bases between the germline ends. The CDR3 loop reads CASSWGSNQPQHF. The CDR3 nucleotides are TGTGCCAGCAGTTGGGGGAGCAATCAGCCCCAGCATTTT.

In its sample, this clonotype was seen a few times. The chain links TRBV6-2 or TRBV6-3 to TRBJ1-1; no clear D. This CDR3 has 17 residues. V lost 5 bases to trimming and J lost 3 bases, with 22 bases between them. Germline V gives CDR1 MNHEY, CDR2 SVGEGT. This chain's CDR3 is CASSPRTLAIRDTEAFF. CDR3 nucleotides: TGTGCCAGCAGTCCAAGGACTCTCGCCATAAGAGACACTGAAGCTTTCTTT.

The rearrangement uses TRBV7-2 and TRBJ1-2, with TRBD1 identical over 7 bases. Germline V gives CDR1 SGHTA, CDR2 FQGNSA. Trimming removed 5 bases from V and 5 bases from J; junction bases left unmatched: 8. This CDR3 is 14 amino acids long. The CDR3 spells CASSQGGPGYGYTF. The CDR3 nucleotides are TGTGCCAGCAGCCAGGGGGGCCCGGGATATGGCTACACCTTC. Combining the CDR3 with reference TRBV7-2 and TRBJ1-2 gives the whole variable domain GAGVSQSPSNKVTEKGKDVELRCDPISGHTALYWYRQSLGQGLEFLIYFQGNSAPDKSGLPSDRFSAERTGGSVSTLTIQRTQQEDSAVYLCASSQGGPGYGYTFGSGTRLTVV.

This clonotype is labeled as medium-sized. The gene calls are TRBV6-1 and TRBJ2-2, with TRBD2 as a possible D gene (6 bases). V lost 2 bases, J lost 7 bases, and 14 bases lay in between. Per germline, CDR1 MNHNS and CDR2 SASEGT. The CDR3 is 15 residues long. The CDR3 region is CASSERRGSVGELFF. The CDR3 region has the DNA TGTGCCAGCAGTGAACGGCGGGGTAGCGTCGGGGAGCTGTTTTTT.

There are a few counts of this clonotype. The genes are TRBV7-8 and TRBJ1-1, with D possibly matching TRBD1 (6 bases). CDR3 size: 13 residues. Germline-derived CDR1 and CDR2 are SGHVS and FQNEAQ. Trimming left V 5 bases short and J 5 bases short, with 12 bases between. CDR3 region: CASSGGTGTEAFF. Here the CDR3 DNA reads TGTGCCAGCAGCGGCGGTACAGGGACTGAAGCTTTCTTT.

J is TRBJ2-2 and V is TRBV9; D is perhaps TRBD2 (5 bases). Per germline, CDR1 SGDLS and CDR2 YYNGEE. V gave up 0 bases and J gave up 1 base, with 10 bases separating them. CDR3 length: 16 amino acids. Written as DNA, the CDR3 is TGTGCCAGCAGCGTAGGGAGGTCTGGGAACACCGGGGAGCTGTTTTTT. Its protein is CASSVGRSGNTGELFF.

The rearrangement joins TRBV20-1 to TRBJ2-7; D unclear. The CDR3 contains 14 residues. V was clipped by 3 bases and J by 2 bases, with 14 bases between them. Germline V lookup: CDR1 DFQATT, CDR2 SNEGSKA (reference sequence). The CDR3: CSARDLRKTYEQYF. Written as DNA, the CDR3 is TGCAGTGCTAGGGACCTGAGGAAGACCTACGAGCAGTACTTC.

V usage is TRBV4-3 and J usage is TRBJ1-4, with a weak D call TRBD1 (5 bases). The CDR3 contains 20 residues. Looked up from germline, CDR1 is LGHNA and CDR2 is YSLEER. Trimming removed 0 bases from V and 0 bases from J, with 20 bases in between. This chain's CDR3 is CASSQDFMAGRLSTNEKLFF. CDR3 bases: TGCGCCAGCAGCCAAGATTTTATGGCAGGGAGACTTTCAACTAATGAAAAACTGTTTTTT.

This clonotype was seen more than once but under ten times. This sequence joins TRBV6-1 and TRBJ1-6; D remains unclear. With 3 bases removed from V and 7 bases from J, the gap between germline ends came to 7 bases. CDR1 is MNHNS and CDR2 is SASEGT in the germline V gene. The CDR3 is 13 residues long. The CDR3 coding sequence is TGTGCCAGCAGTGAGAGGGAGAATTCACCCCTCCACTTT. This encodes CASSERENSPLHF.